The T cell receptor (beta chain) under discussion was sequenced for a study of cytomegalovirus exposure and HLA in healthy donors. About the research overall: Of all 360 or so donors who were genotyped, about 80% belonged to the Caucasian-associated ancestry cluster. Whole-study findings and limits: A further, later analysis showed that HLA-associated TCR beta chains (compared with equally common others) were more clonally expanded. Prediction of most subjects' HLA-A and HLA-B alleles by TCR beta sequences was reportedly accurate.

The PCR used 60 Vbeta and 13 Jbeta primers. Libraries were prepared by immunoSEQ multiplex PCR; TCRdb keeps only in-frame clonotypes and omits some of them. The data hold about 150,000 clones, with more than 75% observed a single time. The germline CDR1 and CDR2 sequences are SGHRS and YFSETQ. Unmatched junction bases numbered 7, after V lost 7 bases and J lost 1 base. The CDR3 runs to 14 residues. Notes on this clone: The antigen is undetermined.

The TCR comes from a man aged 40-49 years in good health and CMV-seronegative. The chain has TRBV5-1 and TRBJ2-7; 8 bases agree with TRBD2. The specimen sequenced was PBMCs. Written as DNA, the CDR3 is TGCGCCAGCGGACGGGGGGGCCCTTCCTACGAGCAGTACTTC. Protein sequence: CASGRGGPSYEQYF.